This is a list of T cell receptor beta chains from one sample in a study of cytomegalovirus exposure and HLA in healthy donors. Libraries were prepared by immunoSEQ multiplex PCR; TCRdb keeps only in-frame clonotypes and omits some of them. The data hold more than 65,000 clones, with roughly 79% observed a single time. The sequencing sample was made of PBMCs. The origin of the receptors is a woman aged 40 to 55 in good health and CMV-seropositive. Each CDR3 is given with its conserved first and last residue. D genes are given only for firm matches. Size is stated for part of the rows, as once, few or many counts, or as a class when the clone is expanded.

D gene	clone size	J gene	V gene	CDR3 DNA	CDR3 protein
TRBD2	NA	TRBJ2-1	TRBV27	TGTGCCAGCAGTTTATCATTCCCGGGACTAGCGAATTCGAATGAGCAGTTCTTC	CASSLSFPGLANSNEQFF
TRBD1	NA	TRBJ2-5	TRBV6-1	TGTGCCAGCAGCGAAAGACAGGGTCGAGAGACCCAGTACTTC	CASSERQGRETQYF
TRBD1	few	TRBJ2-1	TRBV6-1	TGTGCCAGCAGGGATGACAGGGGCCCGTGGAATGAGCAGTTCTTC	CASRDDRGPWNEQFF
TRBD1	NA	TRBJ1-2	TRBV6-1	TGTGCCAGCAGTCCACAGGGGGCGGCTAACTATGGCTACACCTTC	CASSPQGAANYGYTF
NA	NA	TRBJ2-2	TRBV2	TGTGCCAGCAGTGCCAACTCTGTCAACACCGGGGAGCTGTTTTTT	CASSANSVNTGELFF
TRBD2	few	TRBJ2-5	TRBV2	TGTGCCAGCAGTTCCCCGGAGCGGACTAGCAAGGCGACCCAGTACTTC	CASSSPERTSKATQYF
NA	NA	TRBJ2-7	TRBV29-1	TGCAGCGTTGAGGGGGCTTCCTACGAGCAGTACTTC	CSVEGASYEQYF
TRBD1	NA	TRBJ2-7	TRBV5-1	TGCGCCAGCTACGTACAGGGGGCGCCCGAGCAGTACTTC	CASYVQGAPEQYF
NA	few	TRBJ2-3	TRBV9	TGTGCCAGCAGCGTAGGCGCGGATAGCACAGATACGCAGTATTTT	CASSVGADSTDTQYF
TRBD1	NA	TRBJ2-7	TRBV30	TGTGCCTGGAGTCCCCGGACAGGGGCGAGATCATACGAGCAGTACTTC	CAWSPRTGARSYEQYF
NA	NA	TRBJ1-2	TRBV5-4	TGTGCCAGCAGCCCAGGACACCCCGGAGCTAACTATGGCTACACCTTC	CASSPGHPGANYGYTF
NA	NA	TRBJ1-6	TRBV7-3	TGTGCCAGCAGCTTACTGGGGGCTAATTCACCCCTCCACTTT	CASSLLGANSPLHF
NA	NA	TRBJ1-1	TRBV30	TGTGCCTGGAGTCCTCTGGGGGGAGTGTCTGAAGCTTTCTTT	CAWSPLGGVSEAFF
NA	NA	TRBJ2-3	TRBV29-1	TGCAGCGTTGATGGTAGAACAGATACGCAGTATTTT	CSVDGRTDTQYF
NA	NA	TRBJ1-1	TRBV6-1	TGTGCCAGCAGTGAAAGGCAGGGAGGCACTGAAGCTTTCTTT	CASSERQGGTEAFF
NA	NA	TRBJ1-2	TRBV5-1	TGCGCCAGCAGCTTTGGACAGCCTCAGGATGGCTACACCTTC	CASSFGQPQDGYTF
NA	NA	TRBJ1-5	TRBV28	TGTGCCAGCTACCCCGGCAGGGGCGGACAGCCCCAGCATTTT	CASYPGRGGQPQHF
TRBD2	NA	TRBJ2-4	TRBV4-2	TGTGCCAGCAGCCAAGGTCTGGTGGAGCGGGAGGGCATCTCAGTAGCCAAAAACATTCAGTACTTC	CASSQGLVEREGISVAKNIQYF
NA	few	TRBJ2-7	TRBV6-1	TGTGCCAGCAGTGAACCAGGGGCGAAGACCTACGAGCAGTACTTC	CASSEPGAKTYEQYF
TRBD2	NA	TRBJ2-1	TRBV5-6	TGTGCCAGCAGCTTGCTAGCGGGGGACCCCCAGTTCTTC	CASSLLAGDPQFF
TRBD1	NA	TRBJ1-1	TRBV5-1	TGCGCCAGCAGCTCTCAGACAGGGACTAACACTGAAGCTTTCTTT	CASSSQTGTNTEAFF
TRBD1	once	TRBJ2-7	TRBV30	TGTGCCTGGAGTGTACGGTTGTTGGGACAGGGACGGTACGAGCAGTACTTC	CAWSVRLLGQGRYEQYF
NA	NA	TRBJ2-2	TRBV7-9	TGTGCCAGCAGCCCCCCACTGACAGGCGGCACCGGGGAGCTGTTTTTT	CASSPPLTGGTGELFF
NA	NA	TRBJ2-2	TRBV10-2	TGCGCCAGCAGTTCGGGGTTTGTGGGAACCGGGGAGCTGTTTTTT	CASSSGFVGTGELFF
NA	NA	TRBJ1-5	TRBV6-1	TGTGCCAGCACTGACAGTAAACCTTTTAATCAGCCCCAGCATTTT	CASTDSKPFNQPQHF
NA	NA	TRBJ2-1	TRBV9	TGTGCCAGCAGCGTAGCGGTTAGCTCCTACAATGAGCAGTTCTTC	CASSVAVSSYNEQFF
TRBD1	NA	TRBJ2-1	TRBV9	TGTGCCAGCAGCGTTGCGAGCGGACAGGGTTTCGAAAGTCACAATGAGCAGTTCTTC	CASSVASGQGFESHNEQFF
TRBD2	few	TRBJ2-7	TRBV5-4	TGTGCCTACAGAGGACTAGCGACGACATCTCCCTACGAGCAGTACTTC	CAYRGLATTSPYEQYF
NA	NA	TRBJ1-4	TRBV30	TGTGCCTGGAGTGTACGGGAGAATGAAAAACTGTTTTTT	CAWSVRENEKLFF
NA	few	TRBJ2-6	TRBV7-8	TGTGCCAGCTTCCGTCTCCGTAGCACGAGCTCTGGGGCCAACGTCCTGACTTTC	CASFRLRSTSSGANVLTF
NA	NA	TRBJ1-2	TRBV19	TGTGCCAGTACCATTATCGGGACTCGTGGCTACACCTTC	CASTIIGTRGYTF